This T cell receptor beta chain was recovered during a study of cytomegalovirus exposure and HLA in healthy donors. With regard to this clone: Antigen unknown.

The V gene lost 3 bases and the J gene lost 4 bases, with 12 bases spanning the gap. Germline V gene sequence: CDR1 MNHEY, CDR2 SVGAGI. The CDR3 consists of 14 residues. PCR used 60 Vbeta primers and 13 Jbeta primers. Sequencing was performed with immunoSEQ multiplex PCR; in TCRdb, only in-frame clones are kept and a portion is missing. This repertoire includes tens of thousands of clones. Broader study findings: Researchers reported from a later analysis that most CMV-associated TCR beta chains appeared HLA-restricted. The study found most TCR sequences rare, yet found some public TCRs in many donors. Versus the roughly 700-donor mean, an Asian-associated ancestry cluster reportedly showed fewer N-insertions in a later analysis. When analyzed later, a missense DCLRE1C variant was found to be linked to TCR beta V- and J-gene trimming.

The source of this sequence is a female donor in good health and CMV-seronegative. The sequencing sample was made of PBMCs. This chain uses TRBV6-5 with TRBJ1-2; tentative D call: TRBD1 (6 bases). CDR3 loop: CASSYSGTTYGYTF. DNA of the CDR3: TGTGCCAGCAGTTATTCCGGGACAACCTATGGCTACACCTTC.